What follows is one T cell receptor beta chain and its context. Its antigen is still unknown. This sample stems from a study of cytomegalovirus exposure and HLA in healthy donors. Regarding the study as a whole: In vitro, a few CMV-associated chains proved specific for CMV antigens. Versus the roughly 670-donor mean, an Asian-associated ancestry cluster reportedly showed fewer N-insertions in a later analysis. Several of the most significant clusters appeared linked to common viral pathogens, based on a later analysis.

PCR employed 60 Vbeta and 13 Jbeta primers. Using immunoSEQ multiplex PCR, the repertoire was profiled, and TCRdb retains in-frame clones only, with some absent. The table includes 200,000 to 250,000 clones, 65% to 80% detected once. The length of the CDR3 is 15 residues. V gave up 7 bases and J gave up 4 bases, with 16 bases separating them. The germline gives CDR1 MNHEY, CDR2 SVGAGI. J is TRBJ2-2 and V is TRBV6-5, with D perhaps TRBD1 (6 bases). The sample comprised PBMCs. This receptor was identified in a man between 40 and 49 years old in good health and CMV-seronegative. The DNA for the CDR3 is TGTGCCAGCAAGAGGATACAGGGTAGCACCGGGGAGCTGTTTTTT. It yields the protein CASKRIQGSTGELFF.